This T cell receptor (beta chain) appears in the sequencing data of a study of T cells in Graves' hyperthyroidism and ophthalmopathy. This CDR3 spans 17 amino acids. Germline CDR1 is GTSNPN and CDR2 is SVGIG (reference sequence). V lost 0 bases and J lost 8, with 25 bases in between. The table lists this clonotype with many counts. Amplification of TCR beta CDR3 regions used RNA as the template. The HTBI primer set was used in a first-round RT-PCR of the TCR CDR3. In TCRdb, the multiplex PCR reads were re-called with MiXCR into one record per CDR3 protein. The table shows fewer than 650,000 distinct CDR3 sequences, with 11% to 15% occurring only once.

Sequencing input: blood. The TCR originated in a woman younger than 35 with Graves' ophthalmopathy. The J gene is TRBJ1-1, the V gene TRBV30; D uncertain. The CDR3 is CAWSVRLRNKRPPEAFF. The CDR3 DNA reads as TGTGCCTGGAGTGTACGACTGAGGAACAAACGGCCACCAGAAGCTTTCTTT.